Presented here are 19 T cell receptor beta chains from one specimen sequenced in a study of spatial heterogeneity in lung cancer. TCRdb fed the 5' RACE reads into MiXCR, producing one record per CDR3 protein. The table has about 120,000 distinct CDR3 sequences, 11% seen once. Time point in this sample: blood at routine non-recurrence follow-up after resection. The material sequenced was PBMCs, taken at follow-up. The receptors were gathered from a female donor with early-stage non-small cell lung cancer.

This clonotype was detected a few times. The chain employs TRBV7-8 and TRBJ1-4; 9 nucleotides match TRBD1. The germline gives CDR1 SGHVS, CDR2 FQNEAQ. This CDR3 has 17 amino acids. V lost 6 bases, J lost 0 bases, and 8 bases stayed unmatched. The CDR3 is CASRRGTGLSTNEKLFF. The CDR3 DNA is TGTGCCAGCAGAAGAGGGACAGGGTTATCAACTAATGAAAAACTGTTTTTT.

In DNA, the CDR3 is TGTGCCAGCAGCTGGGACAGGTCTGGGGCCAACGTCCTGACTTTC. This gives the protein CASSWDRSGANVLTF. The V gene is TRBV5-6, the J gene TRBJ2-6, with 8 bases identical to TRBD1. CDR1 is SGHDT, CDR2 YYEEEE, per germline. Trimming removed 3 bases from V and 1 base from J; junction bases left unmatched: 0. The CDR3 is 15 amino acids.

This rearrangement joins TRBV20-1 to TRBJ1-2; D is possibly TRBD1 (6 bases). The V gene lost 6 bases and the J gene lost 2 bases, with 16 bases spanning the gap. From germline, CDR1 is DFQATT and CDR2 SNEGSKA (reference sequence). This CDR3 comprises 14 residues. The CDR3 sequence: CSAPQGTNNYGYTF. CDR3 DNA sequence: TGCAGTGCCCCCCAGGGGACAAACAACTATGGCTACACCTTC.

This clonotype occurred a few times. V usage is TRBV7-9 and J usage is TRBJ2-6; the D is unclear. This CDR3 is built from 15 residues. Trimming took off 5 bases at V and 2 bases at J, with 10 bases between the two ends. Looked up from germline, CDR1 is SEHNR and CDR2 is FQNEAQ (reference sequence). This chain's CDR3 is CASSPRSTGANVLTF. The CDR3 nucleotides read TGTGCCAGCAGCCCCCGGTCAACTGGGGCCAACGTCCTGACTTTC.

V is TRBV11-3 and J is TRBJ2-3; D remains ambiguous. V was shortened by 1 base and J by 4 bases, with 12 bases between the two germline ends. The germline V gene encodes CDR1 SGHNT and CDR2 YENEEA. The CDR3 has 15 amino acids. The DNA for the CDR3 is TGTGCCAGCAGCTTAGCGGCGGCCGTTTCAGATACGCAGTATTTT. It is translated as CASSLAAAVSDTQYF.

A note on this clonotype: A much larger clone differs from this one at a single base, so this may be a read error. CDR3 nucleotides: TGTGCCAGCCATGAAGGGTATATGAACACTGTAGCTTTCTTT. Encoded protein: CASHEGYMNTVAFF. The J gene is TRBJ1-1, the V gene TRBV3-1; D ambiguous. This CDR3 is built from 14 residues. Germline CDR1 and CDR2: LGHDT and YNNKEL (reference sequence).

J is TRBJ2-3 and V is TRBV7-3, with 12 bases that match TRBD2. The germline gives CDR1 SGHTA, CDR2 FQGTGA. The junction had 20 bases not matched to a gene; V was cut back by 5 bases and J by 2 bases. The CDR3 runs 21 residues. The CDR3 bases are TGTGCCAGCAGCCCGAAAAGGCTAGCGGGAGGGCCGTCTCTCAACACAGATACGCAGTATTTT. Protein: CASSPKRLAGGPSLNTDTQYF.

The table lists this clonotype with many counts. The J gene is TRBJ2-7, the V gene TRBV29-1; no reliable D call. The CDR3 contains 14 residues. Trimming took off 3 bases at V and 2 bases at J, with 14 bases between the two ends. The V gene's germline CDR1 is SQVTM and CDR2 ANQGSEA. Written as DNA, the CDR3 is TGCAGCGTTGATTCCGGTCACTACCCCTACGAGCAGTACTTC. Its protein is CSVDSGHYPYEQYF.

In its sample, this clonotype was seen a few times. V usage is TRBV4-3 and J usage is TRBJ2-6; D gene uncertain. Germline CDR1 and CDR2: LGHNA and YSLEER. V dropped 0 bases and J dropped 0 bases, with 9 bases sitting between them. This CDR3 is 17 amino acids long. The CDR3 spells CASSQDLRSSGANVLTF. CDR3 nucleotide sequence: TGCGCCAGCAGCCAAGATCTGAGATCCTCTGGGGCCAACGTCCTGACTTTC.

The table lists this clonotype with a few counts. The genes are TRBV7-2 and TRBJ2-3; D remains ambiguous. This CDR3 has 18 amino acids. V was shortened by 5 bases and J by 2 bases, with 23 bases between the two germline ends. CDR1 and CDR2 from the germline V gene are SGHTA and FQGNSA. The CDR3 here is CASSPELPWQANTDTQYF. CDR3 in DNA: TGTGCCAGCAGCCCAGAACTCCCATGGCAGGCGAACACAGATACGCAGTATTTT.

This clonotype turned up a few times. This chain uses TRBV20-1 with TRBJ2-7; 7 nucleotides match TRBD1. The CDR3 extends over 15 amino acids. V dropped 0 bases and J dropped 5; count of bases not matched to a gene: 10. Germline V gives CDR1 DFQATT, CDR2 SNEGSKA (reference sequence). The CDR3 region has the DNA TGCAGTGCTAGAGATCTGACAGGGTGGCTAGACGAGCAGTACTTC. This translates into CSARDLTGWLDEQYF.

There are many counts of this clonotype. The chain employs TRBV5-1 and TRBJ2-3; possible D gene TRBD2, 5 bases. The CDR3 covers 15 residues. V lost 5 bases and J lost 2, with 15 bases in between. Looked up from germline, CDR1 is SGHRS and CDR2 is YFSETQ. In nucleotides, the CDR3 is TGCGCCAGCAGGCTAGGAGCGCGGGCCACAGATACGCAGTATTTT. Protein product: CASRLGARATDTQYF.

There are many counts of this clonotype. The chain combines TRBV28 with TRBJ1-2; D gene ambiguous. With 3 bases removed from V and 5 bases from J, the gap between germline ends came to 7 bases. The length of the CDR3 is 12 residues. The germline gives CDR1 MDHEN, CDR2 SYDVKM. The CDR3 loop reads CASSFKLYGYTF. CDR3 coding DNA: TGTGCCAGCAGTTTTAAACTTTATGGCTACACCTTC.

V usage is TRBV28 and J usage is TRBJ2-3; a weak D match, TRBD1 (6 bases). The CDR3 contains 14 residues. The germline gives CDR1 MDHEN, CDR2 SYDVKM. Trimming shortened V by 6 bases and J by 5 bases, and 15 bases separated the two germline ends. In DNA form, the CDR3 reads TGTGCCAGCAGCCAACAGGGCGGTGAAGATACGCAGTATTTT. Translated: CASSQQGGEDTQYF. The whole variable domain, filled in from reference TRBV28 and TRBJ2-3, reads DVKVTQSSRYLVKRTGEKVFLECVQDMDHENMFWYRQDPGLGLRLIYFSYDVKMKEKGDIPEGYSVSREKKERFSLILESASTNQTSMYLCASSQQGGEDTQYFGPGTRLTVL.

This clonotype appeared many times. V and J are TRBV29-1 and TRBJ1-1, with D perhaps TRBD1 (5 bases). CDR3 length: 15 residues. CDR1 is SQVTM, CDR2 ANQGSEA, per germline. Trimming took off 0 bases at V and 1 base at J, with 12 bases between the two ends. DNA for the CDR3: TGCAGCGTTGAAGATCCGAGGGGTTGGAACACTGAAGCTTTCTTT. Translation: CSVEDPRGWNTEAFF.

There are a few counts of this clonotype. CDR3 DNA: TGTGCCAGCAGCCCCCCCCGCGGAGGCGTCTCCTACGAGCAGTACTTC. Translated, it gives CASSPPRGGVSYEQYF. This chain links TRBV3-1 with TRBJ2-7; TRBD2 is a possible D gene (5 bases). CDR1 and CDR2 (germline): LGHDT, YNNKEL (reference sequence). This CDR3 spans 16 amino acids. The V end lost 4 bases, the J end lost 0 bases, and 16 bases lay between the germline ends.

The rearrangement uses TRBV29-1 and TRBJ2-3, with D unclear. The germline V gene has CDR1 SQVTM and CDR2 ANQGSEA. Trimming took off 6 bases at V and 5 bases at J, with 6 bases between the two ends. The CDR3 runs 10 residues. This CDR3 is CSVKLDTQYF. DNA for the CDR3: TGCAGCGTCAAGTTAGATACGCAGTATTTT.

This clonotype was detected once. Mismatch with germline at one junction end may stem from a read error. V usage is TRBV5-1 and J usage is TRBJ1-1, with 7 bases fitting TRBD1. The CDR3 is 13 residues long. Germline values: CDR1 SGHRS, CDR2 YFSETQ. In DNA form, the CDR3 reads TGCGCCTGCAGCTTGGGACAGAAGATGGAAGCTTTCTTT. Its translation: CACSLGQKMEAFF.

This clonotype was counted only a few times. This rearrangement joins TRBV2 to TRBJ2-3, with TRBD2 identical over 7 bases. Trimming took 3 bases from V and 1 from J; bases not matched to a gene: 10. The CDR3 has 17 residues. Looked up from germline, CDR1 is SNHLY and CDR2 is FYNNEI. CDR3 residues: CASSDWRGRSGTDTQYF. The CDR3, as DNA: TGTGCCAGCAGTGATTGGCGCGGGAGATCTGGCACAGATACGCAGTATTTT.